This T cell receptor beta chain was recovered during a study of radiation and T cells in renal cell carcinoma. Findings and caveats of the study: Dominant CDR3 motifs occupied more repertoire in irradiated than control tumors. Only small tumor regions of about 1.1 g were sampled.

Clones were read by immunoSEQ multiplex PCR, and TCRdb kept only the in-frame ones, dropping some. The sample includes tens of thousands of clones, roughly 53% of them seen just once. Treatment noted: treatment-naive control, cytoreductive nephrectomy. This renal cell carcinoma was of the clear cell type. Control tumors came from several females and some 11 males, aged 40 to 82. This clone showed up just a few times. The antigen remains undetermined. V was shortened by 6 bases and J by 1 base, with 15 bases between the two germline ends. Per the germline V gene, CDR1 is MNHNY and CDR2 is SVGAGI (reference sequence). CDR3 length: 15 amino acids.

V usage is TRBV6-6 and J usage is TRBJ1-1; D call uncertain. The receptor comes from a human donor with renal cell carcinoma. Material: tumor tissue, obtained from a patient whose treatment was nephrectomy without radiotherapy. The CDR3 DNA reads TGTGCCAGCAGCCCCATAGGATTGGGGAACACTGAAGCTTTCTTT. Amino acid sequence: CASSPIGLGNTEAFF.